The 9 T cell receptor beta chains below all came from one sample that was sequenced in a study of T-cell memory formation after mild COVID-19. TCRdb reprocessed the 5' RACE reads with MiXCR, giving one entry per CDR3 protein. Altogether under 400,000 distinct CDR3 sequences are present, 20% to 25% being singletons, with the ten largest covering around 13%. The specimen sequenced was PBMCs or a T cell subset sorted from them (not recorded which). Every receptor here comes from an adult woman who had mild COVID-19 (a few samples of this study predate the infection). Cell type and time point are not known.

This clonotype was observed a handful of times. The chain combines TRBV5-1 with TRBJ1-2; D uncertain. The CDR3 length is 14 residues. From germline, CDR1 is SGHRS and CDR2 YFSETQ. V was cut by 4 bases and J by 0 bases, with 10 bases left in between. CDR3 in amino acids: CASSPVEANYGYTF. DNA of the CDR3: TGCGCCAGCAGCCCGGTCGAGGCTAACTATGGCTACACCTTC.

The chain employs TRBV30 and TRBJ2-1; D remains unclear. Germline lookup yields CDR1 GTSNPN and CDR2 SVGIG (reference sequence). The CDR3 sequence is 11 residues long. Trimming pared 3 bases from V and 10 bases from J, leaving 10 bases between. The CDR3 sequence: CAWSPTYEQFF. Here the CDR3 DNA reads TGTGCCTGGAGCCCTACCTACGAGCAGTTCTTC.

This clonotype was recorded a few times. The chain uses TRBV7-9 and TRBJ1-1; 8 bases match TRBD1. This CDR3 comprises 13 residues. Trimming took 5 bases from V and 4 from J; bases not matched to a gene: 3. Germline-derived CDR1 and CDR2 are SEHNR and FQNEAQ (reference sequence). The CDR3 loop is CASSHGTGTEAFF. In DNA form, the CDR3 reads TGTGCCAGCAGCCACGGGACAGGCACTGAAGCTTTCTTT.

The V gene is TRBV25-1, the J gene TRBJ2-1, with TRBD2 matching 7 bases. Trimming at V came to 6 bases and at J to 5 bases, leaving 10 bases not matched to a gene. Germline CDR1 MGHDK, CDR2 SYGVNS. The CDR3 length is 15 residues. The CDR3 coding sequence is TGTGCCAGCAGAGAGAGCGGGATTCTTGACAATGAGCAGTTCTTC. As protein: CASRESGILDNEQFF.

The table lists this clonotype with a few counts. This chain joins TRBV4-1 and TRBJ2-1; 8 bases agree with TRBD2. V was pared by 4 bases and J by 0 bases, with 8 bases of the junction left unmatched. CDR1 MGHRA and CDR2 YSYEKL come from the germline V gene. The CDR3 consists of 17 residues. CDR3 protein: CASSPVSGKSSYNEQFF. For the CDR3, the DNA is TGCGCCAGCAGCCCCGTTAGCGGGAAGAGCTCCTACAATGAGCAGTTCTTC.

This clonotype was observed a handful of times. The V gene is TRBV24-1, the J gene TRBJ2-7; D perhaps matches TRBD2 (5 bases). The CDR3 is made up of 15 amino acids. Germline V gene data show CDR1 as KGHDR and CDR2 as SFDVKD. With 4 bases removed from V and 4 bases from J, the gap between germline ends came to 16 bases. The CDR3 loop reads CATSDPSLGVYEQYF. CDR3 nucleotides: TGTGCCACCAGTGACCCCAGCCTCGGGGTGTACGAGCAGTACTTC.

This CDR3 is CASREAGNTIYF. DNA of the CDR3: TGTGCCAGCAGGGAAGCGGGAAACACCATATATTTT. The chain has TRBV6-5 and TRBJ1-3; D gene ambiguous. V was trimmed by 6 bases and J by 4 bases, leaving 7 bases between them. This CDR3 is built from 12 residues. The germline V gene encodes CDR1 MNHEY and CDR2 SVGAGI.

This chain's CDR3 is CASSYSWGTGELFF. The CDR3 region has the DNA TGTGCCAGCAGTTACTCATGGGGCACCGGGGAGCTGTTTTTT. V gene TRBV12-3 or TRBV12-4 combines with J gene TRBJ2-2; D gene uncertain. V shed 4 bases and J shed 4 bases, with 10 bases lying between them. The CDR3 length is 14 residues.

This clonotype was seen more than once but under ten times. The chain uses TRBV6-5 and TRBJ2-7; D may be TRBD2 (6 bases). Germline V gene lookup returns CDR1 MNHEY and CDR2 SVGAGI. The CDR3 covers 16 residues. V shed 7 bases and J shed 0 bases, with 19 bases lying between them. The CDR3 loop is CASTVAGGPSSYEQYF. DNA of the CDR3: TGTGCCAGCACCGTGGCCGGGGGACCCAGCTCCTACGAGCAGTACTTC.